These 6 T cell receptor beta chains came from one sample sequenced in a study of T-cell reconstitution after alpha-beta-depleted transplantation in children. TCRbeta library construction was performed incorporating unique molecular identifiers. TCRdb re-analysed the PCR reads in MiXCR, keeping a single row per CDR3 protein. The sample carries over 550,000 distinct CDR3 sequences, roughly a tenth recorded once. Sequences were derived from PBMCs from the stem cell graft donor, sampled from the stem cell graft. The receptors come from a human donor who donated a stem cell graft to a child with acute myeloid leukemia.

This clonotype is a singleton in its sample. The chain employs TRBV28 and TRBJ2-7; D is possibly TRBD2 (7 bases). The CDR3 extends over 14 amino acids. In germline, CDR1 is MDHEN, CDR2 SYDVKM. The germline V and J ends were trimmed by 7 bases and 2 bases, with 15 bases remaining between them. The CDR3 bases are TGTGCCAGCAAATTACCGGGGGGCGCCTACGAGCAGTACTTC. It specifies CASKLPGGAYEQYF.

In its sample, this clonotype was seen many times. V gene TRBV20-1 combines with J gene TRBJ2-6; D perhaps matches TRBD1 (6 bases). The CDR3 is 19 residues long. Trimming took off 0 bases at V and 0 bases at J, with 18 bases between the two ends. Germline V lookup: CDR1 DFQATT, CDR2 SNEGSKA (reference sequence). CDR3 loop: CSARDRGRGSLSGANVLTF. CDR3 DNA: TGCAGTGCTAGAGATCGGGGAAGGGGGTCTCTCTCTGGGGCCAACGTCCTGACTTTC.

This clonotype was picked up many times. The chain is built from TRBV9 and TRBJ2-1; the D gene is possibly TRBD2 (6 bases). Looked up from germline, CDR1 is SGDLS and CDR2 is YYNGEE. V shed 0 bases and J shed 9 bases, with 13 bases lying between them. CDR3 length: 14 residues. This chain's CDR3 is CASSVATSVAEQFF. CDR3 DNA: TGTGCCAGCAGCGTAGCGACTAGTGTTGCTGAGCAGTTCTTC.

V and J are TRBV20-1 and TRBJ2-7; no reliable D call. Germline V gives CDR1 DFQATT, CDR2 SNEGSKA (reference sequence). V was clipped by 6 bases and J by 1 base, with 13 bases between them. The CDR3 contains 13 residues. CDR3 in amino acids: CSAPGESSYEQYF. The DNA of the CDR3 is TGCAGTGCCCCCGGTGAGAGTTCCTACGAGCAGTACTTC.

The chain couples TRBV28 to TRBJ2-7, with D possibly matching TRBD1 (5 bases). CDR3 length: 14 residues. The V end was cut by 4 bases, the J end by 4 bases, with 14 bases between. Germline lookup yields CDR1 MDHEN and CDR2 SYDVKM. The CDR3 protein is CASSSSWGPYEQYF. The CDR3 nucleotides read TGTGCCAGCAGTTCTTCTTGGGGCCCGTACGAGCAGTACTTC. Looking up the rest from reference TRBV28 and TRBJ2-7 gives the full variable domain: DVKVTQSSRYLVKRTGEKVFLECVQDMDHENMFWYRQDPGLGLRLIYFSYDVKMKEKGDIPEGYSVSREKKERFSLILESASTNQTSMYLCASSSSWGPYEQYFGPGTRLTVT.

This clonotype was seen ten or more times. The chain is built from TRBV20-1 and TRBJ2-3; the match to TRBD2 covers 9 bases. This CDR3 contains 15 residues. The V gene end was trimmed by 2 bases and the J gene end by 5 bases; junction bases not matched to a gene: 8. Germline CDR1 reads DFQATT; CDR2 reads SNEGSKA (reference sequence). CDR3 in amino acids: CSARSLAGYEDTQYF. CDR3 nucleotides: TGCAGTGCTAGAAGCCTAGCGGGATACGAAGATACGCAGTATTTT.